This T cell receptor beta chain was identified in a study of T cells expressing NK-cell markers. Study as a whole: Sorted CD3+CD56-NKG2C+, CD3+CD56+NKG2C- and CD3+CD56+NKG2C+ T cells were the source of the TCR beta repertoires. Seven of the eight sequenced donors were classified as HCMV-seropositive, and one was classified as seronegative.

Germline CDR1 and CDR2: SGHRS and YFSETQ. There are 15 residues in the CDR3. TCRdb reprocessed the 5' RACE reads; each CDR3 protein has one entry and no DNA is given. The specimen's table records roughly 180,000 distinct CDR3 sequences. The chain employs TRBV5-1 and TRBJ2-7; TCRdb's assignment of TRBD2 cannot be checked, as there is no DNA. Sequences were obtained from blood T cells: a sorted CD56 or NKG2C T cell subset, CD4+ or CD8+ T cells, or bulk PBMC T cells (not recorded which). This receptor was identified in a woman between 18 and 69 years old in good health. CDR3 in amino acids: CASSNLAGGSYEQYF.